The clone carrying this TCR beta chain was observed a few times. The data were obtained in a study of T-cell reconstitution after alpha-beta-depleted transplantation in children. Construction of the TCRbeta library involved unique molecular identifiers. MiXCR, run by TCRdb on the PCR reads, gives a single entry per CDR3 protein. The profile shows about half a million distinct CDR3 sequences, approximately 12% of them singletons. The length of the CDR3 is 15 residues. V was trimmed by 4 bases and J by 2 bases, leaving 13 bases between them. CDR1 and CDR2 (germline): SGHTA, FQGNSA. The TCR sequence derives from a human donor who donated a stem cell graft to a child with combined immunodeficiency. The sequencing here drew on PBMCs from the stem cell graft donor, taken from the stem cell graft. V usage is TRBV7-2 and J usage is TRBJ2-3; a weak D match, TRBD2 (6 bases). CDR3: CASSSPSADTDTQYF. CDR3 coding DNA: TGTGCCAGCAGCTCGCCTAGCGCCGACACAGATACGCAGTATTTT.